The 3 T cell receptor beta chains reported below all come from one sample, sequenced in a study of CD8+ T cells in alopecia areata. TCR sequencing used cDNA made by reverse transcription of extracted RNA. Assay: immunoSEQ multiplex PCR; the TCRdb copy retains only in-frame clones and omits some. Of about 190,000 clones in the sample, roughly 60% were seen once. Treatment described: oral pan-JAK inhibitor, 5-10 mg twice daily. The source material was CD4+ T cells sorted from blood, sampled at week 49, from a patient treated with tofacitinib. The receptors here all came from a human donor with alopecia areata.

This clone was observed a handful of times. This chain links TRBV6-5 with TRBJ1-1; D unclear. V lost 0 bases to trimming and J lost 1 base, with 9 bases between them. This CDR3 is 15 amino acids long. The germline V gene encodes CDR1 MNHEY and CDR2 SVGAGI. CDR3 coding DNA: TGTGCCAGCAGTTACTCGATTATCAGGAACACTGAAGCTTTCTTT. It translates to CASSYSIIRNTEAFF.

This clone has more than one count but fewer than ten. The chain carries TRBV7-2 and TRBJ2-3; 12 positions match TRBD2. The CDR3 consists of 15 residues. V lost 7 bases, J lost 5 bases, and 7 bases stayed unmatched. CDR1 and CDR2 from the germline V gene are SGHTA and FQGNSA. The CDR3 protein is CASTASGGAVDTQYF. The CDR3 DNA follows: TGTGCCAGCACCGCTAGCGGGGGGGCGGTAGATACGCAGTATTTT.

The V call is TRBV7-2, the J call TRBJ2-3, with 7 bases that match TRBD2. Trimming removed 3 bases from V and 4 bases from J; junction bases left unmatched: 1. The CDR3 sequence is 13 residues long. Looked up from germline, CDR1 is SGHTA and CDR2 is FQGNSA. The DNA of the CDR3 is TGTGCCAGCAGCTTCGGACTAGCAGATACGCAGTATTTT. Amino acids: CASSFGLADTQYF.